The 17 T cell receptor beta chains given below trace back to one sample, sequenced in a study of T cell responses to AZD1222 COVID-19 vaccine. Assay used: immunoSEQ multiplex PCR; TCRdb lists only in-frame clones, some missing. The sample carries about 160,000 clones, about 91% recorded once. The material was peripheral blood, obtained 28 days after the second AZD1222 dose. The receptor source for this set is an adult who received the AZD1222 COVID-19 vaccine.

CDR3 nucleotide sequence: TGCGCCAGCAGCTTGGGACAGATAGACACCGGGGAGCTGTTTTTT. As protein: CASSLGQIDTGELFF. The chain joins TRBV5-1 to TRBJ2-2; possible D gene TRBD1, 5 bases. V was shortened by 0 bases and J by 3 bases, with 9 bases between the two germline ends. The CDR3 consists of 15 residues. Looked up from germline, CDR1 is SGHRS and CDR2 is YFSETQ.

J is TRBJ2-1 and V is TRBV15, with D perhaps assigned TRBD1 or TRBD2 (6 bases each). V was trimmed by 5 bases and J by 5 bases, leaving 13 bases between them. The CDR3 totals 14 residues. The germline gives CDR1 LNHNV, CDR2 YYDKDF (reference sequence). The CDR3 region is CATSLGGGHNEQFF. Written as DNA, the CDR3 is TGTGCCACCAGCTTGGGTGGGGGGCACAATGAGCAGTTCTTC.

J is TRBJ1-1 and V is TRBV27; D perhaps matches TRBD1 (6 bases). Trimming took off 8 bases at V and 1 base at J, with 14 bases between the two ends. There are 14 residues in the CDR3. Germline lookup yields CDR1 MNHEY and CDR2 SMNVEV (reference sequence). The CDR3 nucleotides are TGTGCCAGCCGTTCGGGGGGACAGAACACTGAAGCTTTCTTT. Protein product: CASRSGGQNTEAFF.

Note on this clone: Additional DNA sequences in this sample encode the identical CDR3. V usage is TRBV7-2 and J usage is TRBJ2-3, with a weak D call TRBD1 (6 bases). CDR3 length equals 13 residues. Germline CDR1 is SGHTA and CDR2 is FQGNSA. Trimming left V 2 bases short and J 4 bases short, with 7 bases between. CDR3 amino acids: CASSLPGADTQYF. The CDR3 bases are TGTGCCAGCAGCTTACCAGGGGCAGATACGCAGTATTTT. Full variable domain (remainder filled in from reference TRBV7-2 and TRBJ2-3): GAGVSQSPSNKVTEKGKDVELRCDPISGHTALYWYRQSLGQGLEFLIYFQGNSAPDKSGLPSDRFSAERTGGSVSTLTIQRTQQEDSAVYLCASSLPGADTQYFGPGTRLTVL.

The rearrangement joins TRBV19 to TRBJ2-7; 8 bases match TRBD1. From germline, CDR1 is LNHDA and CDR2 SQIVND (reference sequence). This CDR3 is 13 amino acids long. V lost 5 bases and J lost 2; bases outside the gene matches: 2. The CDR3 bases are TGTGCCAGTAGTGCGGGACAGGCCTACGAGCAGTACTTC. This sequence encodes CASSAGQAYEQYF.

This sequence joins TRBV7-2 and TRBJ2-6; D may match TRBD1 or TRBD2 (6 bases each). Trimming cost V 5 bases and J 0 bases, with 17 bases left between them. The CDR3 contains 18 residues. Germline V gene data show CDR1 as SGHTA and CDR2 as FQGNSA. This CDR3 is CASSRGPVANSGANVLTF. CDR3 nucleotides: TGTGCCAGCAGCCGGGGGCCGGTAGCCAACTCTGGGGCCAACGTCCTGACTTTC. Drawing the rest from reference TRBV7-2 and TRBJ2-6, the complete variable domain is GAGVSQSPSNKVTEKGKDVELRCDPISGHTALYWYRQSLGQGLEFLIYFQGNSAPDKSGLPSDRFSAERTGGSVSTLTIQRTQQEDSAVYLCASSRGPVANSGANVLTFGAGSRLTVL.

This clone was observed a single time. J is TRBJ1-1 and V is TRBV7-9; a weak D match, TRBD1 (5 bases). This CDR3 contains 16 residues. Germline CDR1 is SEHNR and CDR2 is FQNEAQ (reference sequence). The V end was cut by 0 bases, the J end by 1 base, with 12 bases between. For the CDR3, the DNA is TGTGCCAGCAGCTTAGCGCTGGGGGTGGGGAACACTGAAGCTTTCTTT. Translating gives CASSLALGVGNTEAFF.

This chain links TRBV2 with TRBJ1-1; D gene uncertain. The CDR3 contains 13 residues. Germline V lookup: CDR1 SNHLY, CDR2 FYNNEI. V lost 1 base and J 0 bases, leaving 3 bases between the germline ends. The CDR3 DNA is TGTGCCAGCAGTGAAGAGATGAACACTGAAGCTTTCTTT. Amino acid sequence: CASSEEMNTEAFF. The variable domain in full, with the rest retrieved from reference TRBV2 and TRBJ1-1, is EPEVTQTPSHQVTQMGQEVILRCVPISNHLYFYWYRQILGQKVEFLVSFYNNEISEKSEIFDDQFSVERPDGSNFTLKIRSTKLEDSAMYFCASSEEMNTEAFFGQGTRLTVV.

The chain combines TRBV5-1 with TRBJ1-1; weak D call: TRBD1 (5 bases). Looked up from germline, CDR1 is SGHRS and CDR2 is YFSETQ. V was cut by 0 bases and J by 4 bases, with 10 bases left in between. The CDR3 is 14 amino acids. The CDR3 sequence: CASSLVPGLTEAFF. CDR3 coding DNA: TGCGCCAGCAGCTTGGTCCCAGGGCTCACTGAAGCTTTCTTT.

The J gene is TRBJ2-2, the V gene TRBV19; 8 nucleotides agree with TRBD1. Per the germline V gene, CDR1 is LNHDA and CDR2 is SQIVND (reference sequence). The CDR3 has 14 amino acids. V shed 9 bases, J shed 7 bases, and the junction held 10 bases outside the gene matches. CDR3 DNA sequence: TGTGCCAGCCAACCTGGACAGGGAATCGGGGAGCTGTTTTTT. As protein: CASQPGQGIGELFF.

This chain connects TRBV7-9 to TRBJ2-1; TRBD2 matches at 13 bases. The CDR3 is made up of 16 amino acids. The J segment lost 5 bases and the V segment lost 5 bases, leaving 6 bases of the junction unmatched. Germline V gene lookup returns CDR1 SEHNR and CDR2 FQNEAQ (reference sequence). This CDR3 reads CASSPNGLAGDNEQFF. CDR3 nucleotides: TGTGCCAGCAGCCCTAATGGACTAGCGGGGGACAATGAGCAGTTCTTC.

The chain employs TRBV12-3 or TRBV12-4 and TRBJ1-2, with D possibly being TRBD1 (6 bases). The CDR3 is 13 amino acids. V was pared by 4 bases and J by 1 base, with 7 bases between. CDR3 DNA sequence: TGTGCCAGCAGTTACAGGGATAACTATGGCTACACCTTC. Protein product: CASSYRDNYGYTF.

The chain employs TRBV6-5 and TRBJ2-1; no clear D. The CDR3 has 15 residues. Germline CDR1 is MNHEY and CDR2 is SVGAGI. The V end was cut by 7 bases, the J end by 2 bases, with 15 bases between. The CDR3 reads CASTPLLGPYNEQFF. The DNA for the CDR3 is TGTGCCAGCACCCCTTTATTAGGGCCCTACAATGAGCAGTTCTTC.

V usage is TRBV5-1 and J usage is TRBJ1-3, with D possibly being TRBD1 (5 bases). The germline V gene encodes CDR1 SGHRS and CDR2 YFSETQ. V lost 0 bases and J 3 bases, leaving 10 bases between the germline ends. CDR3 length: 15 amino acids. The CDR3 reads CASSLGFGGGNTIYF. The CDR3 bases are TGCGCCAGCAGCTTGGGTTTTGGGGGTGGAAACACCATATATTTT.

V usage is TRBV6-5 and J usage is TRBJ1-2; D remains ambiguous. The CDR3 is made up of 14 amino acids. Trimming took 0 bases from V and 5 from J, leaving 10 bases between them. CDR1 is MNHEY and CDR2 is SVGAGI in the germline V gene. This CDR3 is CASSYSGEDYGYTF. CDR3 sequence (DNA): TGTGCCAGCAGTTACTCCGGTGAAGATTATGGCTACACCTTC.

This chain uses TRBV29-1 with TRBJ1-1; the D gene is possibly TRBD1 (6 bases). The germline CDR1 and CDR2 sequences are SQVTM and ANQGSEA. The germline V and J ends were trimmed by 5 bases and 6 bases, with 19 bases remaining between them. The CDR3 extends over 14 amino acids. In DNA form, the CDR3 reads TGCAGCGTTCCAGGGGATCTAAGGGCAGCTGAAGCTTTCTTT. The encoded protein is CSVPGDLRAAEAFF.

The chain employs TRBV5-8 and TRBJ2-1; 8 bases are a match to TRBD2. Germline V lookup: CDR1 SGHTS, CDR2 YDEGEE. The CDR3 is 13 residues long. Losses at the gene ends were 7 bases for V and 10 bases for J; bases not matched to a gene: 10. The CDR3 nucleotides read TGTGCCAGCGGCAACCGGGGGGGCTGGGAGCAGTTCTTC. It is translated as CASGNRGGWEQFF.